The 8 T cell receptor beta chains below all came from one sample that was sequenced in a study of cytomegalovirus exposure and HLA in healthy donors (dated by TCRdb to about 2017). Receptor libraries were prepared by the immunoSEQ multiplex PCR assay. Held by TCRdb, this immuneACCESS table contains in-frame sequences only and omits some clones. Under half of the omission traces to an unresolved V gene where checked; the cause of the rest is unknown. The sample table contains 120,000 or so clones; only one count was recorded for about 91% of them. Of the sample, less than 2% falls within the top ten clones. Sequencing used PBMCs. The receptor source for this set is a man aged 18 to 30 in good health and CMV-seronegative.

V usage is TRBV18 and J usage is TRBJ2-7; TRBD2 matches at 11 bases. The CDR3 runs to 15 residues. The V segment lost 3 bases and the J segment 5 bases; nucleotides outside the gene matches: 6. Germline V gene lookup returns CDR1 KGHSH and CDR2 LQKENI. The CDR3, as DNA: TGTGCCAGCTCACCTAGCGGGAGGGCCCAGGACGAGCAGTACTTC. Translated: CASSPSGRAQDEQYF.

J is TRBJ2-5 and V is TRBV20-1, with D possibly being TRBD1 (6 bases). The CDR3 has 11 residues. Germline-derived CDR1 and CDR2 are DFQATT and SNEGSKA (reference sequence). V shed 5 bases and J shed 5 bases, with 9 bases lying between them. CDR3 coding DNA: TGCAGTGCTGGGGGCGGGGAGACCCAGTACTTC. It codes for CSAGGGETQYF.

In this sample, this clone turned up once. This sequence joins TRBV6-1 and TRBJ2-7, with D perhaps TRBD2 (5 bases). This CDR3 contains 16 residues. The V end was cut by 4 bases, the J end by 6 bases, with 22 bases between. Looked up from germline, CDR1 is MNHNS and CDR2 is SASEGT. CDR3 sequence: CASSAGVSRLPGEQYF. CDR3 bases: TGTGCCAGCAGTGCCGGGGTTTCGCGGTTACCGGGCGAGCAGTACTTC.

The V and J genes are TRBV15 and TRBJ2-1; D unresolved. The germline gives CDR1 LNHNV, CDR2 YYDKDF (reference sequence). The CDR3 totals 12 residues. V was pared by 6 bases and J by 10 bases, with 13 bases between. The CDR3 loop reads CATSRLGWEQFF. The CDR3 DNA reads TGTGCCACCAGTAGGCTAGGATGGGAGCAGTTCTTC.

This rearrangement joins TRBV27 to TRBJ1-2; no definite D call. Germline lookup yields CDR1 MNHEY and CDR2 SMNVEV (reference sequence). CDR3 length: 14 residues. With 6 bases removed from V and 6 bases from J, the gap between germline ends came to 17 bases. CDR3 DNA: TGTGCCAGCAGCCCGCGGTGGCATGGAGATGGCTACACCTTC. Its protein product is CASSPRWHGDGYTF.

This chain connects TRBV9 to TRBJ1-1, with a weak D call TRBD1 (5 bases). The V gene's germline CDR1 is SGDLS and CDR2 YYNGEE. V was pared by 4 bases and J by 1 base, with 14 bases between. The CDR3 sequence is 15 residues long. The CDR3 loop reads CASSLSGGGNTEAFF. The CDR3 DNA sequence: TGTGCCAGCAGCCTTTCAGGCGGGGGGAACACTGAAGCTTTCTTT.

The V and J genes are TRBV27 and TRBJ2-1; D possibly corresponds to TRBD2 (5 bases). Germline CDR1 MNHEY, CDR2 SMNVEV (reference sequence). V was shortened by 5 bases and J by 8 bases, with 16 bases between the two germline ends. The CDR3 contains 14 residues. CDR3 residues: CASSPIAGKYEQFF. Here the CDR3 DNA reads TGTGCCAGCAGTCCTATCGCGGGCAAGTATGAGCAGTTCTTC.

The chain is built from TRBV27 and TRBJ2-3; 9 nucleotides line up with TRBD1. The CDR3 loop spans 17 amino acids. Trimming removed 6 bases from V and 3 bases from J; junction bases left unmatched: 13. Germline V gene data show CDR1 as MNHEY and CDR2 as SMNVEV (reference sequence). The CDR3 protein is CASRNHRGQGTTDTQYF. DNA for the CDR3: TGTGCCAGCAGGAACCATAGGGGACAGGGAACGACAGATACGCAGTATTTT.